This is a list of T cell receptor beta chains from one sample in a study of T cell responses to AZD1222 COVID-19 vaccine. The repertoire was sequenced with immunoSEQ multiplex PCR; TCRdb's copy has only in-frame clones and lacks some. The table includes some 70,000 clones, 82% detected once. The specimen was peripheral blood, collected on day 0 of AZD1222 vaccination. The receptors come from an adult in good health. Each CDR3 is given with its conserved first and last residue. D genes are given only for firm matches. Clone size is stated in some rows and not others, as once, few, many or a class when expanded.

j_call | d_call | clone_size | v_call | cdr3_aa | cdr3_nt
TRBJ2-7 | TRBD1 | few | TRBV12-5 | CASGAPGQATDSYEQYF | TGTGCTAGTGGTGCCCCGGGACAGGCAACAGACTCCTACGAGCAGTACTTC
TRBJ1-1 | NA | NA | TRBV28 | CASSSGVMNTEAFF | TGTGCCAGCAGTTCAGGGGTCATGAACACTGAAGCTTTCTTT
TRBJ1-2 | NA | NA | TRBV28 | CASTPPGPRYGYTF | TGTGCCAGCACCCCTCCCGGGCCCCGTTATGGCTACACCTTC
TRBJ1-1 | NA | once | TRBV9 | CASSVQTANTEAFF | TGTGCCAGCAGCGTTCAGACTGCGAACACTGAAGCTTTCTTT
TRBJ1-6 | NA | NA | TRBV30 | CAWNGLTPGSPLHF | TGTGCCTGGAACGGACTGACCCCTGGTTCACCCCTCCACTTT
TRBJ2-7 | NA | once | TRBV14 | CASGHSSYEQYF | TGTGCCAGCGGACATAGCTCCTACGAGCAGTACTTC
TRBJ1-1 | TRBD1 | NA | TRBV6-5 | CASSSPGTGGNTEAFF | TGTGCCAGCAGTTCCCCCGGGACAGGGGGGAACACTGAAGCTTTCTTT
TRBJ1-5 | NA | once | TRBV3-1/TRBV3-2 | CASSQDTQPQHF | TGTGCCAGCAGCCAAGATACTCAGCCCCAGCATTTT
TRBJ1-5 | NA | few | TRBV2 | CASSEFDNQPQHF | TGTGCCAGCAGTGAATTTGACAATCAGCCCCAGCATTTT
TRBJ1-1 | NA | NA | TRBV5-4 | CASSTRTVIMNTEAFF | TGTGCCAGCAGCACACGGACGGTTATTATGAACACTGAAGCTTTCTTT
TRBJ1-4 | TRBD1 | NA | TRBV5-1 | CASSNGDRGNEKLFF | TGCGCCAGCAGCAATGGCGACAGGGGAAATGAAAAACTGTTTTTT
TRBJ1-1 | NA | few | TRBV9 | CASSVAIDGMNTEAFF | TGTGCCAGCAGCGTAGCAATTGATGGTATGAACACTGAAGCTTTCTTT
TRBJ2-3 | TRBD2 | NA | TRBV3-1/TRBV3-2 | CASSQAGGLDTQYF | TGTGCCAGCAGCCAAGCGGGGGGGCTGGATACGCAGTATTTT
TRBJ1-2 | NA | NA | TRBV12-3/TRBV12-4 | CASSHSRGHGYTF | TGTGCCAGCAGTCACTCCCGGGGCCATGGCTACACCTTC
TRBJ2-1 | TRBD2 | NA | TRBV18 | CASSPGLAAYNEQFF | TGTGCCAGCTCACCGGGGCTAGCGGCATACAATGAGCAGTTCTTC
TRBJ1-2 | TRBD1 | medium-sized | TRBV5-4 | CASTPRTGRDGYTF | TGTGCCAGCACCCCTAGGACAGGGCGGGATGGCTACACCTTC
TRBJ1-5 | NA | NA | TRBV10-1 | CASSGRNQPQHF | TGCGCCAGCAGTGGCCGCAATCAGCCCCAGCATTTT
TRBJ2-5 | NA | NA | TRBV28 | CASSLMSPGTQYF | TGTGCCAGCAGTTTGATGAGCCCTGGGACCCAGTACTTC
TRBJ1-2 | NA | few | TRBV20-1 | CSQGHGYTF | TGCAGTCAGGGGCATGGCTACACCTTC
TRBJ2-3 | TRBD2 | NA | TRBV11-2 | CASSLVGGTIDTQYF | TGTGCCAGCAGCTTAGTGGGGGGGACGATAGATACGCAGTATTTT
TRBJ1-1 | NA | once | TRBV3-1/TRBV3-2 | CASSSQGGRRAFF | TGTGCCAGCAGCTCTCAGGGCGGGCGGCGGGCTTTCTTT
TRBJ2-3 | TRBD2 | NA | TRBV7-2 | CAGTGLAGSDTQYF | TGTGCGGGGACGGGACTAGCGGGGTCAGATACGCAGTATTTT
TRBJ2-7 | NA | NA | TRBV18 | CASSDRDGTYEQYF | TGTGCCAGCTCAGATCGGGACGGAACCTACGAGCAGTACTTC
TRBJ2-5 | NA | once | TRBV2 | CASSEQGAGTQYF | TGTGCCAGCAGTGAACAGGGTGCGGGGACCCAGTACTTC
TRBJ2-3 | NA | NA | TRBV19 | CASRAETDTQYF | TGTGCCAGTAGAGCAGAAACAGATACGCAGTATTTT
TRBJ2-3 | NA | NA | TRBV28 | CASSPQAITDTQYF | TGTGCCAGCAGTCCTCAGGCGATCACAGATACGCAGTATTTT